These 14 T cell receptor beta chains originate from one sample sequenced in a study of blood T cell repertoires in COVID-19. Assay: immunoSEQ multiplex PCR; the TCRdb copy retains only in-frame clones and omits some. In the table there are 150,000 or so clones, around 84% of which are singletons. Sequenced material: peripheral blood. These receptors came from a man over 45 with active or convalescent COVID-19.

A single count supports this clone. The genes are TRBV7-8 and TRBJ1-2, with 7 positions matching TRBD1. CDR1 and CDR2 from the germline V gene are SGHVS and FQNEAQ. V gave up 5 bases and J gave up 8 bases; unmatched junction bases: 5. The CDR3 covers 12 residues. CDR3 loop: CASSPNRGGYTF. The CDR3 coding sequence is TGTGCCAGCAGCCCCAACAGGGGAGGCTACACCTTC. The full variable domain, rest sourced from reference TRBV7-8 and TRBJ1-2, is GAGVSQSPRYKVAKRGQDVALRCDPISGHVSLFWYQQALGQGPEFLTYFQNEAQLDKSGLPSDRFFAERPEGSVSTLKIQRTQQEDSAVYLCASSPNRGGYTFGSGTRLTVV.

The V call is TRBV11-1, the J call TRBJ1-1, with TRBD1 matching over 9 bases. The CDR3 is made up of 14 amino acids. Germline V gene lookup returns CDR1 SGHAT and CDR2 FQDESV (reference sequence). With V trimmed by 5 bases and J by 3 bases, 4 bases remained unmatched. The CDR3 reads CASSNTGGYTEAFF. The CDR3 region has the DNA TGTGCCAGCAGCAATACAGGGGGCTACACTGAAGCTTTCTTT.

The chain uses TRBV7-2 and TRBJ2-1; D unclear. Trimming left V 5 bases short and J 6 bases short, with 14 bases between. Germline V gene sequence: CDR1 SGHTA, CDR2 FQGNSA. The length of the CDR3 is 14 residues. The CDR3 protein is CASSLESLVNEQFF. The CDR3 DNA sequence: TGTGCCAGCAGCCTAGAGAGCCTCGTCAATGAGCAGTTCTTC. Using reference TRBV7-2 and TRBJ2-1 for the parts outside the CDR3, the full variable domain is GAGVSQSPSNKVTEKGKDVELRCDPISGHTALYWYRQSLGQGLEFLIYFQGNSAPDKSGLPSDRFSAERTGGSVSTLTIQRTQQEDSAVYLCASSLESLVNEQFFGPGTRLTVL.

This sequence joins TRBV6-6 and TRBJ1-5; 7 bases line up with TRBD1. The V gene end was trimmed by 0 bases and the J gene end by 4 bases; junction bases not matched to a gene: 0. The V gene's germline CDR1 is MNHNY and CDR2 SVGAGI (reference sequence). The CDR3 has 14 amino acids. The CDR3 is CASSYSDRNQPQHF. The CDR3 nucleotides are TGTGCCAGCAGTTACTCGGACAGGAATCAGCCCCAGCATTTT.

The chain combines TRBV3-1 (or the pseudogene TRBV3-2) with TRBJ2-3, with TRBD2 matching over 10 bases. Trimming at V came to 1 base and at J to 4 bases, leaving 2 bases not matched to a gene. The CDR3 is 15 residues long. Germline CDR1 is LGHDT and CDR2 is YNNKEL (reference sequence). For the CDR3, the DNA is TGTGCCAGCAGCCAAGGGCTAGCGGGGGCAGATACGCAGTATTTT. This encodes CASSQGLAGADTQYF.

The gene calls are TRBV6-4 and TRBJ2-1; TRBD2 agrees at 7 bases. Germline lookup yields CDR1 MRHNA and CDR2 SNTAGT. The CDR3 runs to 16 residues. V was clipped by 2 bases and J by 2 bases; unmatched bases: 6. The chain's CDR3 is CASSDTPGGPYNEQFF. DNA for the CDR3: TGTGCCAGCAGTGACACCCCGGGAGGTCCCTACAATGAGCAGTTCTTC.

The chain uses TRBV5-1 and TRBJ2-2; D not certain. The ends were cut back, 0 bases at V and 2 bases at J, with 5 bases in the middle. Germline CDR1 SGHRS, CDR2 YFSETQ. CDR3 length equals 14 residues. The CDR3 DNA reads as TGCGCCAGCAGCTTGGTTACAAACACCGGGGAGCTGTTTTTT. This translates into CASSLVTNTGELFF.

This clone was counted between two and nine times. The chain has TRBV2 and TRBJ2-7, with 8 positions matching TRBD2. Germline assignment: CDR1 SNHLY and CDR2 FYNNEI. The CDR3 spans 15 residues. V lost 0 bases to trimming and J lost 3 bases; unmatched junction nucleotides: 4. CDR3 coding DNA: TGTGCCAGCAGTGAAGCGCTAGGGACTAGCTACGAGCAGTACTTC. Translated: CASSEALGTSYEQYF.

The CDR3 coding sequence is TGCAGCGTTGAACCATGGGGTGGGGCCGGTAATGAAAAACTGTTTTTT. Protein: CSVEPWGGAGNEKLFF. The gene calls are TRBV29-1 and TRBJ1-4, with a possible D match to TRBD1 (5 bases). CDR1 and CDR2 (germline): SQVTM, ANQGSEA. The CDR3 covers 16 residues. The V gene lost 2 bases and the J gene lost 4 bases, with 17 bases spanning the gap. Drawing the rest from reference TRBV29-1 and TRBJ1-4, the complete variable domain is SAVISQKPSRDICQRGTSLTIQCQVDSQVTMMFWYRQQPGQSLTLIATANQGSEATYESGFVIDKFPISRPNLTFSTLTVSNMSPEDSSIYLCSVEPWGGAGNEKLFFGSGTQLSVL.

A single count supports this clone. The chain has TRBV24-1 and TRBJ2-2, with a possible D match to TRBD2 (5 bases). The CDR3 has 16 amino acids. CDR1 and CDR2 from the germline V gene are KGHDR and SFDVKD. V shed 4 bases and J shed 4 bases, with 15 bases lying between them. The chain's CDR3 is CATSDPGRVGTGELFF. DNA for the CDR3: TGTGCCACCAGTGACCCGGGAAGGGTGGGCACCGGGGAGCTGTTTTTT.

The chain recombines TRBV27 with TRBJ2-1; possibly TRBD2 for D (5 bases). The germline V gene has CDR1 MNHEY and CDR2 SMNVEV (reference sequence). V was cut by 3 bases and J by 9 bases, with 12 bases left in between. This CDR3 is built from 13 residues. Here the CDR3 DNA reads TGTGCCAGCAGTTTTCGACGGGGAAGTGAGCAGTTCTTC. It encodes CASSFRRGSEQFF.

The gene calls are TRBV19 and TRBJ2-1, with TRBD2 matching 14 bases. J was trimmed by 4 bases and V by 5 bases; bases with no gene match: 7. Per the germline V gene, CDR1 is LNHDA and CDR2 is SQIVND (reference sequence). This CDR3 region has 17 residues. The CDR3 DNA sequence: TGTGCCAGTAGTGCGACTAGCGGGGGGGCCGGATACAATGAGCAGTTCTTC. It specifies CASSATSGGAGYNEQFF.

This chain's CDR3 is CASSNGQRNTIYF. The CDR3 coding sequence is TGTGCCAGCAGTAACGGACAGAGAAACACCATATATTTT. The chain couples TRBV12-3 or TRBV12-4 to TRBJ1-3, with D possibly TRBD1 on 6 matching bases. Trimming pared 5 bases from V and 5 bases from J, leaving 10 bases between. The CDR3 runs to 13 residues.

This clone was seen more than once but under ten times. The rearrangement uses TRBV6-2 or TRBV6-3 and TRBJ1-1; D might be TRBD1 (6 bases). Trimming pared 2 bases from V and 1 base from J, leaving 11 bases between. The CDR3 totals 15 residues. CDR1 is MNHEY and CDR2 is SVGEGT in the germline V gene. The CDR3 spells CASSYEGQTNTEAFF. CDR3 nucleotides: TGTGCCAGCAGTTACGAAGGACAGACGAACACTGAAGCTTTCTTT.